This T cell receptor beta chain comes out of a study of blood T cells in healthy people across ages. J lost 8 bases, V lost 6 bases, and 20 bases had no gene match. CDR3 length equals 18 residues. The second PCR ran about 6 to 12 cycles with a sample-barcoded 5' primer and J-beta primers. Samples each returned at least 3 million CDR3-containing paired-end reads. TCRdb redid the calling of the 5' RACE reads with MiXCR, one entry per CDR3 protein. The sample holds around 1,900,000 distinct CDR3 sequences; about 39% are singletons and the top ten take about 23%. Investigators took 8.5 to 10 milliliters of peripheral blood from every donor.

V is TRBV12-3 or TRBV12-4 and J is TRBJ2-1, with 9 bases matching TRBD2. The sequence derives from a human donor in good health. The sequenced sample was blood. In DNA form, the CDR3 reads TGTGCCAGCAGCCCTGGGTATTGGCGGGGGGGCGTGTTCGATGAGCAGTTCTTC. Amino acids: CASSPGYWRGGVFDEQFF.